This T cell receptor (beta chain) was captured by sequencing in a study of CD8+CD57+ T cells in acquired aplastic anemia. All patients picked for sequencing had shown, by flow cytometry, an expansion of CD8+CD57+ cells. Blood sampling was performed on the patients, and none of them had received therapy by then. Genomic DNA served as template for TCR beta VDJ and CDR3 profiling. One entry per CDR3 protein results from TCRdb running MiXCR on the reads. Of fewer than 200,000 distinct CDR3 sequences listed, about 70% are singletons. The study's findings and limits: Patients versus controls showed no significant CD8+ Simpson's diversity difference. Patients and controls shared nearly 30 CD8+ CDR3 sequences, highly expressed in patients.

This clonotype showed up many times. The antigen is undetermined. The sample was sorted CD4+, CD8+, or CD8+CD57+ T cells (not recorded which) from PBMCs. This clonotype was sampled from a human donor with aplastic anemia.

This CDR3 is CSAREPRWAGGYQETQYF. The CDR3 DNA reads TGCAGTGCTAGAGAGCCGAGATGGGCGGGAGGGTACCAAGAGACCCAGTACTTC. The rearrangement links TRBV20-1 to TRBJ2-5, with 9 bases matching TRBD2. Germline V gene sequence: CDR1 DFQATT, CDR2 SNEGSKA (reference sequence). The CDR3 consists of 18 residues. V was pared by 0 bases and J by 0 bases, with 11 bases of the junction left unmatched.